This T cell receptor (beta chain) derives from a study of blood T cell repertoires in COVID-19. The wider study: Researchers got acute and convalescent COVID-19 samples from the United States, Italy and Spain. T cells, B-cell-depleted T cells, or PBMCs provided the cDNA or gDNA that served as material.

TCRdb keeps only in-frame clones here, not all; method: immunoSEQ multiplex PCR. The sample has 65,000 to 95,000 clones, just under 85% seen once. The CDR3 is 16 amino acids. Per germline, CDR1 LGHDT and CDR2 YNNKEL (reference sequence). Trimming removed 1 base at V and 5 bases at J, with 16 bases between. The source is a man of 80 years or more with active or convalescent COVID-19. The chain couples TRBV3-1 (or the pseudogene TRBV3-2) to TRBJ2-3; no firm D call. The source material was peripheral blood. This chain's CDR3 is CASSQAYSRRVDTQYF. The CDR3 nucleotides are TGTGCCAGCAGCCAAGCTTACTCCCGCCGTGTAGATACGCAGTATTTT.